This entry features one TCR beta chain sequence. The target antigen is unknown. The sequenced fragment ends 3 residues before the CDR3 boundary, so the rest is inferred from the germline J gene. The data are from a study of Tregs in tolerant kidney transplant recipients. Study results and limitations: Tolerant patients' donor-specific Tregs expanded beyond overall Tregs, suggesting antigen-driven growth. The most relevant donor-specific Treg TCRbeta repertoire apparently came from expansion with activated donor B cells.

Clones were sequenced by immunoSEQ multiplex PCR, and TCRdb holds only the in-frame ones, with some missing. In total, the table holds 23,000 or so clones. Related graft donors supplied nonmyeloablative bone marrow transplants, and mixed chimerism was transient. Unstimulated regulatory T cells (CD4+CD25+CD127-), CD4+CD25- non-regulatory cells, CD4 and CD8 cells were FACS-sorted from thawed PBMCs. V shed 2 bases, J shed 4 bases, and the junction held 10 bases outside the gene matches. Per the germline V gene, CDR1 is SGHRS and CDR2 is YFSETQ. The CDR3 runs 17 residues. This TCR was recovered from a human patient who received a combined kidney and bone marrow transplant. Among the T cells, some may be from the graft donor. V usage is TRBV5-1 and J usage is TRBJ2-5; 11 bases match TRBD2. The material was CD4+ T cells from blood (PBMCs), obtained 6 months after the transplant. CDR3 amino acids: CASSLGSGGALRETQYF. The sequenced CDR3 bases are TGCGCCAGCAGCTTAGGTAGCGGGGGGGCCCTTCGAGAGACC. Combining the CDR3 with reference TRBV5-1 and TRBJ2-5 gives the whole variable domain KAGVTQTPRYLIKTRGQQVTLSCSPISGHRSVSWYQQTPGQGLQFLFEYFSETQRNKGNFPGRFSGRQFSNSRSEMNVSTLELGDSALYLCASSLGSGGALRETQYFGPGTRLLVL.